This TCR beta chain was obtained from a study of metastatic and nonmetastatic thyroid tumors. Study in general: Across blood and tumor or nodule tissue, repertoires from malignant and benign thyroid patients were compared with one another. Study-wide results and caveats: Reports indicated that malignant thyroid tumors showed significantly higher TCR beta diversity than benign nodules did, in blood and tumor.

This CDR3 is built from 11 residues. V shed 3 bases and J shed 8 bases, with 7 bases lying between them. Germline V gene data show CDR1 as SEHNR and CDR2 as FQNEAQ (reference sequence). No patient received treatment before thyroid surgery. This clone has more than one count but fewer than ten. Its antigen is as yet unknown. TCRdb redid the clone calls on the PCR reads using MiXCR. This sample has about 21,000 clones, with roughly 20% found just once. Sample: adjacent normal tissue. The genes are TRBV7-9 and TRBJ1-2, with unresolved D. This sequence was found in a female donor with papillary thyroid cancer or a benign thyroid nodule (not recorded which). Some clones in this sample may be carry-over from other donors' samples. The CDR3 loop is CASSLAGGYTF. The CDR3 nucleotides are TGTGCCAGCAGCTTGGCCGGAGGCTACACCTTC.